These 16 T cell receptor beta chains were all obtained from the same sample, sequenced in a study of T cells in Graves' hyperthyroidism and ophthalmopathy. The source material, RNA transcripts, was used to amplify TCR beta CDR3 regions. RT-PCR in the first round (using the HTBI primer set) targeted the TCR CDR3. TCRdb reprocessed the multiplex PCR reads via MiXCR and lists one record per CDR3 protein. The sample has under 350,000 distinct CDR3 sequences; roughly 18% are singletons. Sample: blood. The origin of the receptors is a woman between 50 and 59 years old with Graves' hyperthyroidism.

This clonotype was observed at least ten times. This chain connects TRBV28 to TRBJ2-7; D gene uncertain. The V end was cut by 4 bases, the J end by 2 bases, with 24 bases between. This CDR3 is 18 amino acids long. The germline CDR1 and CDR2 sequences are MDHEN and SYDVKM. CDR3 sequence: CASSSSSAPTYLPYEQYF. CDR3 nucleotide sequence: TGTGCCAGCAGTTCCTCTTCTGCCCCCACGTACCTTCCCTACGAGCAGTACTTC.

The chain employs TRBV7-8 and TRBJ1-1, with 9 bases identical to TRBD1. Germline lookup yields CDR1 SGHVS and CDR2 FQNEAQ. J gave up 0 bases and V 5 bases, and 7 bases lay outside the gene matches. The CDR3 has 16 residues. CDR3 coding DNA: TGTGCCAGCAGCCCAGGACAGGGGAGGTTGAACACTGAAGCTTTCTTT. It yields the protein CASSPGQGRLNTEAFF. Full variable domain (rest looked up from reference TRBV7-8 and TRBJ1-1): GAGVSQSPRYKVAKRGQDVALRCDPISGHVSLFWYQQALGQGPEFLTYFQNEAQLDKSGLPSDRFFAERPEGSVSTLKIQRTQQEDSAVYLCASSPGQGRLNTEAFFGQGTRLTVV.

This chain links TRBV24-1 with TRBJ1-3; D not resolved. CDR3 length equals 14 residues. Germline V gene sequence: CDR1 KGHDR, CDR2 SFDVKD. Trimming pared 5 bases from V and 0 bases from J, leaving 7 bases between. This CDR3 reads CATSVESSGNTIYF. In DNA, the CDR3 is TGTGCCACCAGTGTGGAGAGCTCTGGAAACACCATATATTTT.

The rearrangement uses TRBV4-1 and TRBJ1-6; 8 bases map to TRBD1. V shed 0 bases and J 14 bases; nucleotides not matched to a gene: 6. The CDR3 extends over 14 amino acids. Germline CDR1 reads MGHRA; CDR2 reads YSYEKL. In nucleotides, the CDR3 is TGCGCCAGCAGCCAAGATCCGACAGGGGCCACCCTCCACTTT. This gives the protein CASSQDPTGATLHF.

This clonotype came up many times. V gene TRBV10-1 combines with J gene TRBJ1-1, with a weak D call TRBD1 (6 bases). Germline V CDR1 and CDR2: WNHNN, SYGVQD (reference sequence). Between the trimmed V and J ends, which lost 4 bases and 6 bases, there was a span of 12 bases. This CDR3 region has 13 residues. The CDR3 bases are TGCGCCAGCAGTGTCTCGAGGGGGTCTGAAGCTTTCTTT. The encoded protein is CASSVSRGSEAFF.

J is TRBJ1-2 and V is TRBV24-1, with D possibly TRBD1 on 5 matching bases. Germline V gene sequence: CDR1 KGHDR, CDR2 SFDVKD. V was trimmed by 4 bases and J by 4 bases, leaving 21 bases between them. The CDR3 consists of 17 residues. CDR3 DNA sequence: TGTGCCACCAGTGACCTGAGACAGACCTTAGTTTTCTATGGCTACACCTTC. It yields the protein CATSDLRQTLVFYGYTF.

This clonotype was counted at least ten times. The CDR3 DNA is TGTGCCTGGAGAAGCGGGGCGCGTTCAGTGGGCCACACCTTC. Its translation: CAWRSGARSVGHTF. The V and J genes are TRBV30 and TRBJ1-2, with a tentative D call TRBD1 (5 bases). Germline V gene data show CDR1 as GTSNPN and CDR2 as SVGIG (reference sequence). The CDR3 consists of 14 residues. The ends were cut back, 3 bases at V and 12 bases at J, with 23 bases in the middle.

The V gene is TRBV9, the J gene TRBJ2-2, with TRBD2 as a possible D gene (7 bases). CDR3 length: 15 amino acids. Germline-derived CDR1 and CDR2 are SGDLS and YYNGEE. V shed 1 base and J shed 4 bases, with 11 bases lying between them. This chain's CDR3 is CASSVMGGPTGELFF. The CDR3, as DNA: TGTGCCAGCAGCGTAATGGGGGGGCCCACCGGGGAGCTGTTTTTT.

In its sample, this clonotype was seen many times. The chain employs TRBV6-1 and TRBJ2-5; TRBD2 might be the D (5 bases). Germline V gene lookup returns CDR1 MNHNS and CDR2 SASEGT. The CDR3 extends over 13 amino acids. V lost 2 bases and J lost 5, with 9 bases in between. CDR3 residues: CASSERGRETQYF. The DNA of the CDR3 is TGTGCCAGCAGTGAACGGGGTCGGGAGACCCAGTACTTC.

This clonotype was recorded many times. The chain has TRBV11-1 and TRBJ1-1, with D uncertain. The CDR3 loop spans 15 amino acids. Germline CDR1 reads SGHAT; CDR2 reads FQDESV (reference sequence). V was shortened by 5 bases and J by 1 base, with 14 bases between the two germline ends. Here the CDR3 reads CASSPLLGRNTEAFF. The CDR3 DNA follows: TGTGCCAGCAGCCCCCTTCTTGGACGGAACACTGAAGCTTTCTTT. Filled out from reference TRBV11-1 and TRBJ1-1, the complete variable domain reads EAEVAQSPRYKITEKSQAVAFWCDPISGHATLYWYRQILGQGPELLVQFQDESVVDDSQLPKDRFSAERLKGVDSTLKIQPAELGDSAMYLCASSPLLGRNTEAFFGQGTRLTVV.

In this sample, this clonotype turned up a few times. V usage is TRBV6-2 or TRBV6-3 and J usage is TRBJ2-1; 9 nucleotides line up with TRBD2. In germline, CDR1 is MNHEY, CDR2 SVGEGT. The V gene end was trimmed by 0 bases and the J gene end by 8 bases; junction bases not matched to a gene: 5. The length of the CDR3 is 15 residues. The CDR3 loop is CASSYSSSGRHEQFF. The CDR3 nucleotides are TGTGCCAGCAGTTACTCGAGTAGCGGGAGACATGAGCAGTTCTTC.

The chain links TRBV28 to TRBJ1-2, with D possibly TRBD1 on 5 matching bases. This CDR3 comprises 14 residues. CDR1 and CDR2 from the germline V gene are MDHEN and SYDVKM. The V gene lost 1 base and the J gene lost 7 bases, with 13 bases spanning the gap. The CDR3 bases are TGTGCCAGCAGTTTATCTGCCAGGGCGGCTGGCTACACCTTC. Protein sequence: CASSLSARAAGYTF.

The sample holds a few counts of this clonotype. V is TRBV6-1 and J is TRBJ1-2; 7 positions match TRBD1. Per the germline V gene, CDR1 is MNHNS and CDR2 is SASEGT. The CDR3 is made up of 16 amino acids. The junction had 18 bases not matched to a gene; V was cut back by 6 bases and J by 8 bases. The CDR3 DNA sequence: TGTGCCAGCAGCCGGGACAGCGGGAAAGGAGGGGGAGGCTACACCTTC. Translation gives CASSRDSGKGGGGYTF.

This clonotype has a handful of counts. The CDR3 DNA follows: TGTGCCAGCAGTTTAGTAGGGGGGGAGGGAATTGGCTACACCTTC. This gives the protein CASSLVGGEGIGYTF. This rearrangement joins TRBV12-3 or TRBV12-4 to TRBJ1-2; tentatively, D is TRBD1 (6 bases). Trimming took off 1 base at V and 7 bases at J, with 16 bases between the two ends. The CDR3 is 15 amino acids.

In regard to this clonotype: Since a much larger clone is just one base distant, this may be a read error. The V and J genes are TRBV6-2 or TRBV6-3 and TRBJ2-7; weak D call: TRBD2 (5 bases). Germline V gene sequence: CDR1 MNHEY, CDR2 SVGEGT. CDR3 length: 15 residues. CDR3 region: CTSSYFLGDPYEQYF. CDR3 in DNA: TGTACCAGCAGTTACTTCCTCGGGGATCCCTACGAGCAGTACTTC.

This clonotype showed up many times. V and J are TRBV5-1 and TRBJ2-1, with unresolved D. The CDR3 length is 14 residues. The germline V gene encodes CDR1 SGHRS and CDR2 YFSETQ. The ends were cut back, 3 bases at V and 2 bases at J, with 9 bases in the middle. The CDR3 is CASSYDAAYNEQFF. The CDR3 nucleotides read TGCGCCAGCAGCTATGACGCTGCCTACAATGAGCAGTTCTTC.